Below are 14 T cell receptor beta chains sequenced from a single sample in a study of shared clonotypes between healthy human individuals. Assay used: immunoSEQ multiplex PCR; TCRdb lists only in-frame clones, some missing. This sample has approximately 2,300,000 clones, with 85% to 95% found just once. The sequenced sample was naive CD4+ T cells from PBMCs. The subset denotes: CD45RA+ positively selected. Every receptor here comes from a man aged 18 to 30 in good health. Some clones in this sample may be carry-over from other donors' samples.

CDR3 coding DNA: TGTGCCAGCAGCTCAAAACTCCCTTACGTCGGCTACACCTTC. Residues: CASSSKLPYVGYTF. The genes are TRBV5-4 and TRBJ1-2; D is unresolved. Germline V CDR1 and CDR2: SGHNT, YYREEE (reference sequence). Trimming cost V 3 bases and J 8 bases, with 17 bases left between them. This CDR3 has 14 residues. The full variable domain, rest sourced from reference TRBV5-4 and TRBJ1-2, is ETGVTQSPTHLIKTRGQQVTLRCSSQSGHNTVSWYQQALGQGPQFIFQYYREEENGRGNFPPRFSGLQFPNYSSELNVNALELDDSALYLCASSSKLPYVGYTFGSGTRLTVV.

This clone was counted once. Other DNA sequences of this sample code for an identical CDR3. This rearrangement joins TRBV18 to TRBJ1-2; possible D gene TRBD1, 5 bases. CDR3 length: 14 residues. Germline V CDR1 and CDR2: KGHSH, LQKENI. V shed 3 bases and J shed 1 base, with 9 bases lying between them. CDR3: CASSPGQLNYGYTF. CDR3 bases: TGTGCCAGCTCACCGGGGCAGCTTAACTATGGCTACACCTTC.

V and J are TRBV11-2 and TRBJ1-5; 7 bases are a match to TRBD1. The CDR3 loop spans 16 amino acids. With V trimmed by 5 bases and J by 1 base, 8 bases remained unmatched. Germline CDR1 and CDR2: SGHAT and FQNNGV. CDR3 region: CASSNDRAGSNQPQHF. The CDR3 bases are TGTGCCAGCAGCAACGACAGGGCGGGAAGCAATCAGCCCCAGCATTTT.

The gene calls are TRBV7-8 and TRBJ1-2; D call uncertain. The V end was cut by 1 base, the J end by 4 bases, with 10 bases between. The germline V gene has CDR1 SGHVS and CDR2 FQNEAQ. This CDR3 is built from 14 residues. The CDR3 loop reads CASSLGRVTYGYTF. The CDR3, as DNA: TGTGCCAGCAGCTTAGGGAGGGTAACCTATGGCTACACCTTC.

On this clone itself: The sample holds other DNA sequences that translate to the same CDR3. The chain is built from TRBV20-1 and TRBJ1-2, with D unresolved. Germline V lookup: CDR1 DFQATT, CDR2 SNEGSKA (reference sequence). CDR3 length: 8 residues. This CDR3 reads CMSYGYTF. CDR3 DNA sequence: TGCATGTCCTATGGCTACACCTTC.

This chain connects TRBV29-1 to TRBJ2-7; possibly TRBD1 or TRBD2 for D (6 bases each). V dropped 2 bases and J dropped 4 bases, with 12 bases sitting between them. Per the germline V gene, CDR1 is SQVTM and CDR2 is ANQGSEA. This CDR3 comprises 13 residues. Written as DNA, the CDR3 is TGCAGCGTTGAATTGGGGGGCCGGTACGAGCAGTACTTC. Protein sequence: CSVELGGRYEQYF.

The chain uses TRBV7-2 and TRBJ2-5, with 7 nucleotides matching TRBD2. Unmatched junction bases numbered 10, after V lost 5 bases and J lost 1 base. Germline-derived CDR1 and CDR2 are SGHTA and FQGNSA. The CDR3 loop spans 16 amino acids. CDR3 region: CASSNAGTKGQETQYF. As DNA, the CDR3 is TGTGCCAGCAGCAACGCCGGGACTAAGGGCCAAGAGACCCAGTACTTC.

Turning to this clone: The sample holds other DNA sequences that translate to the same CDR3. This rearrangement joins TRBV6-5 to TRBJ2-3; tentatively, D is TRBD2 (5 bases). V was pared by 2 bases and J by 1 base, with 7 bases between. This CDR3 has 14 amino acids. Germline V CDR1 and CDR2: MNHEY, SVGAGI. The CDR3 DNA is TGTGCCAGCAGTTACCCCGGGGGCACAGATACGCAGTATTTT. This codes for CASSYPGGTDTQYF.

The rearrangement uses TRBV5-6 and TRBJ1-2; TRBD1 is a possible D gene (6 bases). This CDR3 is built from 13 residues. Germline V CDR1 and CDR2: SGHDT, YYEEEE. V lost 1 base to trimming and J lost 6 bases, with 10 bases between them. CDR3 sequence reads: CASSLYRANGYTF. The CDR3 DNA reads as TGTGCCAGCAGCTTGTACAGGGCAAATGGCTACACCTTC.

The chain employs TRBV5-1 and TRBJ2-7, with D unresolved. V shed 0 bases and J shed 2 bases, with 12 bases lying between them. This CDR3 has 15 residues. The germline V gene encodes CDR1 SGHRS and CDR2 YFSETQ. The CDR3 region has the DNA TGCGCCAGCAGCTTGGAGTCCACTGCCGCCTACGAGCAGTACTTC. Translated: CASSLESTAAYEQYF.

CDR3 nucleotide sequence: TGTGCCAGCAGTTACTCGGCCGGGAGCCCCTACAATGAGCAGTTCTTC. Encoded protein: CASSYSAGSPYNEQFF. This chain uses TRBV6-5 with TRBJ2-1; D is possibly TRBD2 (6 bases). Germline V gene data show CDR1 as MNHEY and CDR2 as SVGAGI. The CDR3 consists of 16 residues. The ends were cut back, 0 bases at V and 2 bases at J, with 11 bases in the middle.

About this clone itself: This is likely an artifact of a read error, given a far larger clone one base away. Other nucleotide sequences from this sample produce the same CDR3. V usage is TRBV5-4 and J usage is TRBJ2-7; TRBD1 is a possible D gene (6 bases). Germline CDR1 and CDR2: SGHNT and YYREEE (reference sequence). Trimming pared 4 bases from V and 0 bases from J, leaving 11 bases between. This CDR3 has 14 amino acids. CDR3 loop: CASSPTGSSYEQYF. CDR3 sequence (DNA): TGTGCCAGCAGCCCTACAGGGAGCTCCTACGAGCAGTACTTC.

V gene TRBV7-2 combines with J gene TRBJ2-2; TRBD2 matches at 9 bases. Losses at the gene ends were 4 bases for V and 3 bases for J; bases not matched to a gene: 3. Germline loops: CDR1 SGHTA, CDR2 FQGNSA. The CDR3 loop spans 15 amino acids. CDR3: CASSSAGGYTGELFF. The CDR3 DNA sequence: TGTGCCAGCAGCTCCGCGGGGGGGTACACCGGGGAGCTGTTTTTT.

This chain joins TRBV9 and TRBJ2-1; maybe TRBD2 (5 bases). The CDR3 runs to 15 residues. The V and J ends lost 0 bases and 3 bases respectively, with 10 bases between them. Germline CDR1 SGDLS, CDR2 YYNGEE. Here the CDR3 reads CASSVEGLNYNEQFF. The CDR3 DNA is TGTGCCAGCAGCGTAGAAGGACTGAACTACAATGAGCAGTTCTTC.